Listed below are T cell receptor beta chains from one sample, sequenced in a study of CD8 T cells in acute hepatitis C reinfection. Repertoires were generated with immunoSEQ multiplex PCR, while TCRdb's copy carries only in-frame clones and drops some. In the table there are more than 35,000 clones, 85% to 90% of which are singletons. The sample comprised naive CD8+ T cells from PBMCs. These receptors were taken from a man aged 30-40 years with chronic hepatitis C. Both conserved end residues are part of each CDR3. The D gene is left open where the match is weak.

D	V	J	CDR3	DNA
.	TRBV9	TRBJ2-3	CASSLEGATDTQYF	TGTGCCAGCAGCCTAGAGGGAGCCACAGATACGCAGTATTTT
TRBD2	TRBV11-2	TRBJ2-3	CASSFKREFTYTDTQYF	TGTGCCAGCAGCTTCAAGCGGGAGTTCACCTACACAGATACGCAGTATTTT
TRBD1	TRBV7-8	TRBJ1-2	CASSLAIEAGTELLHGYTF	TGTGCCAGCAGCTTAGCGATAGAGGCCGGGACAGAGTTACTTCATGGCTACACCTTC
.	TRBV13	TRBJ1-3	CASSLASGQDLGTIYF	TGTGCCAGCAGCTTAGCATCGGGACAAGATTTGGGGACCATATATTTT
.	TRBV6-5	TRBJ1-2	CASSSGSTPTNYGYTF	TGTGCCAGCAGTTCAGGGAGTACACCTACTAACTATGGCTACACCTTC
.	TRBV4-3	TRBJ1-2	CASSQEFLGNYGYTF	TGCGCCAGCAGCCAAGAGTTTCTGGGGAACTATGGCTACACCTTC
.	TRBV19	TRBJ2-1	CASSAMDATEQFF	TGTGCCAGTAGTGCCATGGACGCGACGGAGCAGTTCTTC
TRBD1	TRBV2	TRBJ2-2	CASSLSAGGITGELFF	TGTGCCAGCAGTCTCTCGGCAGGGGGTATCACCGGGGAGCTGTTTTTT
.	TRBV7-9	TRBJ1-2	CASRLDRNYGYTF	TGTGCCAGCAGGTTGGACAGAAACTATGGCTACACCTTC
.	TRBV9	TRBJ2-7	CASSVATAALLTYEQYF	TGTGCCAGCAGCGTAGCTACGGCCGCACTACTAACCTACGAGCAGTACTTC
.	TRBV9	TRBJ2-7	CASSVGLAGEQYF	TGTGCCAGCAGCGTAGGCCTAGCTGGGGAGCAGTACTTC
.	TRBV4-3	TRBJ1-6	CASSQDGAASSYNSPLHF	TGCGCCAGCAGCCAAGATGGGGCAGCGAGCTCCTATAATTCACCCCTCCACTTT
.	TRBV19	TRBJ1-4	CASSTATNEKLFF	TGTGCCAGTAGTACTGCAACTAATGAAAAACTGTTTTTT